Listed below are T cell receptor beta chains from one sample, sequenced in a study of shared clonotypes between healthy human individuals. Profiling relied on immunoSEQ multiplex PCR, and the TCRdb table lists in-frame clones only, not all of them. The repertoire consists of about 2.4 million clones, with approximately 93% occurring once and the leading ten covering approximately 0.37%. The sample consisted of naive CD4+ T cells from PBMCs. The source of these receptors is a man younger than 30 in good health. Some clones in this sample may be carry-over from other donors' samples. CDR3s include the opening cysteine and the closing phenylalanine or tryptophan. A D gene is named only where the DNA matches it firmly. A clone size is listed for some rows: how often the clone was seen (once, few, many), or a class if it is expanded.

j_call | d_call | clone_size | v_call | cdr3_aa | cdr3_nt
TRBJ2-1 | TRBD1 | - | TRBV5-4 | CASWEQGIHNEQFF | TGTGCCAGCTGGGAACAGGGGATTCACAATGAGCAGTTCTTC
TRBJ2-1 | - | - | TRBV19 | CASSIAGVNEQFF | TGTGCCAGTAGTATAGCGGGGGTGAATGAGCAGTTCTTC
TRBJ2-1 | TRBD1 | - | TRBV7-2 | CASSSEQGAYNEQFF | TGTGCCAGCAGCTCAGAACAGGGGGCGTACAATGAGCAGTTCTTC
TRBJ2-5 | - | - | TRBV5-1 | CASSWTPQETQYF | TGCGCCAGCAGCTGGACTCCCCAAGAGACCCAGTACTTC
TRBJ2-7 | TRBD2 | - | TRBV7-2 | CASSDGTSGAYEQYF | TGTGCCAGCAGCGATGGGACTAGCGGGGCCTACGAGCAGTACTTC
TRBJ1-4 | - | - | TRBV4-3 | CASSQDIRRTNEKLFF | TGCGCCAGCAGCCAAGACATCCGCCGGACTAATGAAAAACTGTTTTTT
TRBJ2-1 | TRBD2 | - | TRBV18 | CASSPGTSGANNEQFF | TGTGCCAGCTCACCCGGGACTAGCGGAGCAAACAATGAGCAGTTCTTC
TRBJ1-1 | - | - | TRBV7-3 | CASSPTPGEVDTEAFF | TGTGCCAGCAGCCCCACCCCAGGGGAGGTTGACACTGAAGCTTTCTTT
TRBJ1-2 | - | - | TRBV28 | CASSLQQGSANYGYTF | TGTGCCAGCAGTTTACAACAGGGTTCCGCTAACTATGGCTACACCTTC
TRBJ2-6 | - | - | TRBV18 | CASLWGAGANVLTF | TGTGCCAGCCTTTGGGGGGCTGGGGCCAACGTCCTGACTTTC
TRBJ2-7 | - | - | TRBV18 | CASSPPISQGSSYEQYF | TGTGCCAGCTCACCACCGATCTCGCAGGGGAGCTCCTACGAGCAGTACTTC
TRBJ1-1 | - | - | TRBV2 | CASGFTGNTEAFF | TGTGCCAGCGGCTTTACAGGGAACACTGAAGCTTTCTTT
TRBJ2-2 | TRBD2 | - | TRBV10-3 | CAISDSLAGFTGELFF | TGTGCCATCAGTGACTCCTTAGCGGGATTCACCGGGGAGCTGTTTTTT
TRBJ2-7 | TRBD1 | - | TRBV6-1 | CASRGGDRATYEQYF | TGTGCCAGCAGGGGGGGGGACAGGGCCACCTACGAGCAGTACTTC
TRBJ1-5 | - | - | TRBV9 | CASSVPQGFNQPQHF | TGTGCCAGCAGCGTACCCCAGGGGTTCAATCAGCCCCAGCATTTT
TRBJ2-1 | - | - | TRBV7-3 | CASSPEIVGSNEQFF | TGTGCCAGCAGCCCCGAGATAGTGGGCAGCAATGAGCAGTTCTTC
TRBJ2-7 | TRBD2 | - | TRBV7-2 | CASSPHGAGGPMDEQYF | TGTGCCAGCAGCCCCCATGGGGCGGGAGGGCCCATGGACGAGCAGTACTTC
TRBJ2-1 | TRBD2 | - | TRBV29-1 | CRHTGTSGGESYNEQFF | TGCAGGCATACCGGGACTAGCGGGGGAGAATCCTACAATGAGCAGTTCTTC
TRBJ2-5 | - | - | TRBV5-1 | CASSLAEEGETQYF | TGCGCCAGCAGCTTGGCTGAGGAGGGAGAGACCCAGTACTTC
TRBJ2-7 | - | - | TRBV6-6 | CASRTGVYEQYF | TGTGCCAGCAGGACAGGCGTCTACGAGCAGTACTTC
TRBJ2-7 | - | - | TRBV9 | CASSVRAGGAYEQYF | TGTGCCAGCAGCGTTAGAGCGGGTGGGGCCTACGAGCAGTACTTC
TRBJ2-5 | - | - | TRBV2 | CASSEGRYQETQYF | TGTGCCAGCAGTGAGGGCAGGTACCAAGAGACCCAGTACTTC
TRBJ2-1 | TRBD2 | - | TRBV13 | CASSDSGRAYNEQFF | TGTGCCAGCAGCGACAGCGGGAGGGCCTACAATGAGCAGTTCTTC
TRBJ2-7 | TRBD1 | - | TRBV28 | CASSSGQGIHEQYF | TGTGCCAGCAGCTCGGGACAGGGGATCCACGAGCAGTACTTC
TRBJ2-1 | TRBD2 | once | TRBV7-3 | CASSPAGGVSNEQFF | TGTGCCAGCAGCCCGGCCGGGGGGGTGTCCAATGAGCAGTTCTTC
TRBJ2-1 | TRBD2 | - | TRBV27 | CASSLEAGGPVREQFF | TGTGCCAGCAGTCTCGAAGCGGGAGGGCCGGTGAGGGAGCAGTTCTTC
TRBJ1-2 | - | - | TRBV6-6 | CASRLAGREGYTF | TGTGCCAGCAGACTCGCAGGGAGGGAAGGCTACACCTTC
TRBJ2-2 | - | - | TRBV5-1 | CASSLPKTGNTGELFF | TGCGCCAGCAGCTTGCCAAAAACAGGGAACACCGGGGAGCTGTTTTTT
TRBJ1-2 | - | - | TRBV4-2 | CASSLKVEEGYGYTF | TGTGCCAGCAGCCTAAAGGTAGAAGAGGGTTATGGCTACACCTTC